Each of the 14 T cell receptor beta chains below was sequenced from the same sample in a study of tumor-infiltrating lymphocytes in primary liver carcinoma. Without any cell sorting, about 18-30 mg of bulk tissue yielded co-extracted RNA and DNA. Production of TCR beta cDNA used roughly 500 ng total RNA together with a constant-region primer. Sequencing libraries for TCR beta derived from three nested multiplex PCR rounds that used slightly modified ARM-PCR. In the first two PCR rounds, TRBV1-TRBV30 forward primers were paired with a C-beta reverse primer, and each round lasted approximately 10 cycles. MiXCR, applied by TCRdb to the multiplex PCR reads, yields one record per CDR3 protein. The data contain approximately 110,000 distinct CDR3 sequences, approximately 64% of them seen just once; the ten biggest clones take up 7.5% to 9%. The sequencing input was liver tumor tissue from sampling region 3. Subset of the sample: tumor region T3, left-lateral pole. These receptors all stem from a woman in her sixties or seventies with primary liver carcinoma and hepatitis B virus infection.

Worth noting for this clonotype: Likely a read error: the CDR3 ends without its conserved phenylalanine or tryptophan. The chain is built from TRBV5-1 and TRBJ2-5; no definite D call. The CDR3 runs 14 residues. V shed 4 bases and J shed 2 bases, with 12 bases lying between them. Germline CDR1 reads SGHRS; CDR2 reads YFSETQ. CDR3 residues: CASSPTVTQETQYL. CDR3 DNA sequence: TGCGCCAGCAGCCCTACGGTAACTCAAGAGACCCAGTACCTC.

This clonotype was counted at least ten times. The chain uses TRBV5-5 and TRBJ1-2; D is unresolved. Looked up from germline, CDR1 is SGHKS and CDR2 is YYEKEE (reference sequence). CDR3 length: 16 amino acids. V lost 4 bases to trimming and J lost 3 bases, with 19 bases between them. The CDR3 loop is CASSADSKGRDYGYTF. CDR3 nucleotides: TGTGCCAGCAGCGCCGATTCGAAGGGCCGGGACTATGGCTACACCTTC.

A few counts support this clonotype. A much larger clone lies one base from this, so it may be a read error. V is TRBV29-1 and J is TRBJ1-2; D remains ambiguous. Trimming cost V 0 bases and J 4 bases, with 9 bases left between them. The CDR3 spans 13 residues. Germline CDR1 reads SQVTM; CDR2 reads ANQGSEA. The CDR3, as DNA: TGCAGCGTTGAAGAGCACGGGCGCTATGGCTACACCTTC. This codes for CSVEEHGRYGYTF. The full variable domain, rest sourced from reference TRBV29-1 and TRBJ1-2, is SAVISQKPSRDICQRGTSLTIQCQVDSQVTMMFWYRQQPGQSLTLIATANQGSEATYESGFVIDKFPISRPNLTFSTLTVSNMSPEDSSIYLCSVEEHGRYGYTFGSGTRLTVV.

To note about this clonotype: At one boundary the junction diverges from the germline segment, which might be a read error. This chain links TRBV11-2 with TRBJ2-5; no clear D. In germline, CDR1 is SGHAT, CDR2 FQNNGV. This CDR3 is 12 amino acids long. The CDR3 DNA is TGCGCCAGCAGCTTAAATAGAGAGATCCAGTACTTC. Translating gives CASSLNREIQYF.

In this sample, this clonotype turned up a few times. A read error is possible here, since a much larger clone lies one base away. The V gene is TRBV6-5, the J gene TRBJ1-5; perhaps TRBD1 as D (6 bases). The J call could be wrong; TRBJ2-3 is a better fit for the DNA end. CDR1 and CDR2 from the germline V gene are MNHEY and SVGAGI. The CDR3 has 15 amino acids. CDR3 DNA sequence: TGTGCCAGCAGTCCACAGGGTTCTGGACGTCAGCCCCAGTATTTT. This translates into CASSPQGSGRQPQYF.

This clonotype was counted only a few times. V usage is TRBV6-5 and J usage is TRBJ2-5; D is ambiguous. Germline CDR1 MNHEY, CDR2 SVGAGI. V gave up 7 bases and J gave up 4 bases, with 10 bases separating them. This CDR3 region has 12 residues. This CDR3 reads CASKTGPETQYF. DNA of the CDR3: TGTGCCAGCAAGACCGGCCCAGAGACCCAGTACTTC.

This clonotype occurred many times. V usage is TRBV29-1 and J usage is TRBJ2-5, with TRBD2 matching 11 bases. The V segment lost 5 bases and the J segment 6 bases; nucleotides outside the gene matches: 11. CDR3 length: 15 residues. Germline V gene lookup returns CDR1 SQVTM and CDR2 ANQGSEA. CDR3 protein: CSVHLSGRAPKTQYF. Here the CDR3 DNA reads TGCAGCGTTCACCTTAGCGGGAGGGCCCCGAAGACCCAGTACTTC.

About this clonotype: The junction departs from the called germline gene at one end, perhaps through a read error. This chain joins TRBV28 and TRBJ2-2; a possible D gene is TRBD2 (5 bases). Germline V lookup: CDR1 MDHEN, CDR2 SYDVKM. The CDR3 sequence is 13 residues long. CDR3 sequence (DNA): TGTGCCAGCAGTTCGACGGCCACCGGGGAGATGTTTTTT. Amino acids: CASSSTATGEMFF.

Comment on this clonotype: A read error may produce the germline difference seen at one junction end. This chain uses TRBV12-3 or TRBV12-4 with TRBJ2-6; the D gene is possibly TRBD1 (5 bases). The CDR3 loop spans 15 amino acids. The CDR3 sequence: CASTPDGSGANVPTF. In nucleotides, the CDR3 is TGTGCCAGTACCCCGGACGGCTCTGGGGCCAACGTCCCGACTTTC.

The chain combines TRBV30 with TRBJ2-1; TRBD2 might be the D (5 bases). Between the trimmed V and J ends, which lost 0 bases and 9 bases, there was a span of 21 bases. This CDR3 has 16 residues. Germline loops: CDR1 GTSNPN, CDR2 SVGIG (reference sequence). CDR3 bases: TGTGCCTGGAGTGTACGGGCCTTCGGAGGTTTGGTTGAGCAGTTCTTC. It yields the protein CAWSVRAFGGLVEQFF.

As concerns this clonotype: Just one base apart from a much larger clone, this may be a read error. This chain links TRBV28 with TRBJ2-7, with 10 bases identical to TRBD1. Germline values: CDR1 MDHEN, CDR2 SYDVKM. CDR3 length: 14 amino acids. As DNA, the CDR3 is TGTGCCAGCAGTTCGACAGGGGGCTTCGGGGAGCAGTGCTTC. Protein: CASSSTGGFGEQCF.

Note on this clonotype: The junction departs from germline at one end; a sequencing error may be responsible. The chain is built from TRBV11-3 and TRBJ2-1; 8 bases are shared with TRBD2. The CDR3 covers 15 residues. CDR1 is SGHNT, CDR2 YENEEA, per germline. CDR3 coding DNA: TGTGCCAGCAGCTCGGGGGGGGCGATCTACAATGAGCAGTTCTTT. Amino acids: CASSSGGAIYNEQFF.

This clonotype is deemed medium-sized. The chain carries TRBV11-2 and TRBJ2-5; 7 bases agree with TRBD2. The V gene end was trimmed by 5 bases and the J gene end by 4 bases; junction bases not matched to a gene: 4. The CDR3 is 13 residues long. CDR1 is SGHAT and CDR2 is FQNNGV in the germline V gene. CDR3 sequence reads: CASSHGLGETQYF. In DNA, the CDR3 is TGTGCCAGCAGCCACGGACTAGGAGAGACCCAGTACTTC.

This chain connects TRBV20-1 to TRBJ2-1; D may match TRBD1 or TRBD2 (5 bases each). CDR1 and CDR2 from the germline V gene are DFQATT and SNEGSKA (reference sequence). V was cut by 3 bases and J by 5 bases, with 14 bases left in between. The CDR3 totals 14 residues. The CDR3 sequence is CSASLIRDHNEQFF. DNA of the CDR3: TGCAGTGCTAGCCTGATCCGGGACCACAATGAGCAGTTCTTC.